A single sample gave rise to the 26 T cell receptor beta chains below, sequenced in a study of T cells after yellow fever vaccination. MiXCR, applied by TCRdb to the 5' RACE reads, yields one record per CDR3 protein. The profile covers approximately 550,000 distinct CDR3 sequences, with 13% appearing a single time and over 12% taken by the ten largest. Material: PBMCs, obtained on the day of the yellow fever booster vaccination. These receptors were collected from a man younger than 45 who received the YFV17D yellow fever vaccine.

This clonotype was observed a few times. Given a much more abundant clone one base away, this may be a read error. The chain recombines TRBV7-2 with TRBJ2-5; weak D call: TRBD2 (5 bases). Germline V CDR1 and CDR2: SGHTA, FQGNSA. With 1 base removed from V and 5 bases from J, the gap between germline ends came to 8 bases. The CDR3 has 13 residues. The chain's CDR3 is CASSLGLLETQYF. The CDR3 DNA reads TGTGCCAGCAGCTTAGGACTATTGGAGACCCAGTACTTC.

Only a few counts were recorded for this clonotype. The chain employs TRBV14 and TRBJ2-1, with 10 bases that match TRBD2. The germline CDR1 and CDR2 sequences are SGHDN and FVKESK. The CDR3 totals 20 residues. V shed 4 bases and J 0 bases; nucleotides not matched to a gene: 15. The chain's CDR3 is CASSLPAGGPTPSSYNEQFF. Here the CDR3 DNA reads TGTGCCAGCAGCCTACCAGCGGGAGGGCCCACACCGAGCTCCTACAATGAGCAGTTCTTC. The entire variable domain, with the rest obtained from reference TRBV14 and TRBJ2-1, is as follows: EAGVTQFPSHSVIEKGQTVTLRCDPISGHDNLYWYRRVMGKEIKFLLHFVKESKQDESGMPNNRFLAERTGGTYSTLKVQPAELEDSGVYFCASSLPAGGPTPSSYNEQFFGPGTRLTVL.

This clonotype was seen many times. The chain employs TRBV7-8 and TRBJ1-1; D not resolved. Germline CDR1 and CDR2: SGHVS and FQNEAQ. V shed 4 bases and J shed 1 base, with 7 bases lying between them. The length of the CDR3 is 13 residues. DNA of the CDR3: TGTGCCAGCAGCTCCCCCAGGAACACTGAAGCTTTCTTT. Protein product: CASSSPRNTEAFF.

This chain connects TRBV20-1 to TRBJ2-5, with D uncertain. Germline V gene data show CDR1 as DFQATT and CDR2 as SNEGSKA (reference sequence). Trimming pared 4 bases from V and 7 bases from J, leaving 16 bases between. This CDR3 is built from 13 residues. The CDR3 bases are TGCAGTGCTACGGCCGACCCCGGCAGGACCCAGTACTTC. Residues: CSATADPGRTQYF.

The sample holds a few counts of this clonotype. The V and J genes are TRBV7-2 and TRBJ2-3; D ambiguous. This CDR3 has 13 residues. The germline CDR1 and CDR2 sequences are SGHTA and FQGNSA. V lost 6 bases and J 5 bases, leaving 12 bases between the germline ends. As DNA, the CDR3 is TGTGCCAGCAGTCCACCAAGAGGAGATACGCAGTATTTT. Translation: CASSPPRGDTQYF.

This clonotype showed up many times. The CDR3 coding sequence is TGCGCCAGCAGCTTGGCCTTGGGGTCCGGGGAGCTGTTTTTT. This codes for CASSLALGSGELFF. This chain joins TRBV5-1 and TRBJ2-2; no clear D gene. The V end lost 0 bases, the J end lost 6 bases, and 9 bases lay between the germline ends. The CDR3 contains 14 residues. From germline, CDR1 is SGHRS and CDR2 YFSETQ.

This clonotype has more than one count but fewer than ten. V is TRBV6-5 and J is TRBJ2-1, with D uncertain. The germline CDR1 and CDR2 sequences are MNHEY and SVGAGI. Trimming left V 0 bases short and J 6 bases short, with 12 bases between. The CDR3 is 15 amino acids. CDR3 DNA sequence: TGTGCCAGCAGTTACTCGGGCCCCATGGTCAATGAGCAGTTCTTC. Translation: CASSYSGPMVNEQFF.

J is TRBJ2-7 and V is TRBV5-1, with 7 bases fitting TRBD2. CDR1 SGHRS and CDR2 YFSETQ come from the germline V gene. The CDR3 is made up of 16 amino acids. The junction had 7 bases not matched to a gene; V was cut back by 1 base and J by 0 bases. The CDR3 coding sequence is TGCGCCAGCAGCTTGCGGGTCAGCGGGACCTCCTACGAGCAGTACTTC. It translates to CASSLRVSGTSYEQYF.

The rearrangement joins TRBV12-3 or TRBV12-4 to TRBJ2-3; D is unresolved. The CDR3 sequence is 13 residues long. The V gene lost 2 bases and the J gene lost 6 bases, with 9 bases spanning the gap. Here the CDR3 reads CASSLSPQDTQYF. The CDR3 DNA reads TGTGCCAGCAGTTTAAGTCCCCAGGATACGCAGTATTTT.

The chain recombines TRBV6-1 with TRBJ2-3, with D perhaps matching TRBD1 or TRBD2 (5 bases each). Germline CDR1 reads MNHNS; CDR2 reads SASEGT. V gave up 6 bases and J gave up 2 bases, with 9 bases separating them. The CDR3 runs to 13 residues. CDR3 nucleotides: TGTGCCAGCAGAAGGGACCTCACAGATACGCAGTATTTT. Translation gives CASRRDLTDTQYF.

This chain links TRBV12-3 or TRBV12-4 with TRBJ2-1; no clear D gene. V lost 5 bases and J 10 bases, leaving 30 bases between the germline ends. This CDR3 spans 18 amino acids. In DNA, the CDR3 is TGTGCCAGCAGTCCATCCACCCTTTCGAGCAGAAGGAACGACGAGCAGTTCTTC. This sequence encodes CASSPSTLSSRRNDEQFF.

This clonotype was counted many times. CDR3 DNA sequence: TGCAGCGTTGAGCTGGGGGCTCGTAGGGGTGAGCAGTTCTTC. Translated, it gives CSVELGARRGEQFF. The genes are TRBV29-1 and TRBJ2-1, with D possibly TRBD1 on 6 matching bases. Germline V gives CDR1 SQVTM, CDR2 ANQGSEA. The CDR3 covers 14 residues. The germline V and J ends were trimmed by 3 bases and 9 bases, with 18 bases remaining between them.

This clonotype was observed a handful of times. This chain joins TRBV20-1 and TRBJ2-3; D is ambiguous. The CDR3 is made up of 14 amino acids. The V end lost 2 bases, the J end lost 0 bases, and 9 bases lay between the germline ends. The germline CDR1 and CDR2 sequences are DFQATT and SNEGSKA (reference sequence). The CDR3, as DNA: TGCAGTGCTAGATGGGAACACAGCACAGATACGCAGTATTTT. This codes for CSARWEHSTDTQYF.

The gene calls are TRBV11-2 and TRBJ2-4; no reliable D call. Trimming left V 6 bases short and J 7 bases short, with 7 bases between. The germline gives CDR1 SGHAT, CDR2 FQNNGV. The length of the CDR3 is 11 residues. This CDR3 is CASRRDNIQYF. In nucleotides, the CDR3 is TGTGCCAGCAGGCGCGATAACATTCAGTACTTC.

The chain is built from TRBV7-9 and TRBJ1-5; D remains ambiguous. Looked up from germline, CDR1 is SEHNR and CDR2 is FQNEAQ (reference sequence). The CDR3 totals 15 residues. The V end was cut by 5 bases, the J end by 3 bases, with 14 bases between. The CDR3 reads CASSLGDGYNQPQHF. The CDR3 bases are TGTGCCAGCAGCCTTGGAGACGGATACAATCAGCCCCAGCATTTT.

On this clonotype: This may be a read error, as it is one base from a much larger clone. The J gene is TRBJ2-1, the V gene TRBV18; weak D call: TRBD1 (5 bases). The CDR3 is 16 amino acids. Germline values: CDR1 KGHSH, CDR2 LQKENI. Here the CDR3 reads CARSPRTRSSYNEQFF. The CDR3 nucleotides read TGTGCCAGATCACCCCGGACACGCAGCTCCTACAATGAGCAGTTCTTC.

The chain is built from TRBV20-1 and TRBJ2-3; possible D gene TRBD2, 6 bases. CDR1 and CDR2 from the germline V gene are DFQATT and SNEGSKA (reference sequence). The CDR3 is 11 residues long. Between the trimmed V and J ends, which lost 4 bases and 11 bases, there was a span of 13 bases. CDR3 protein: CSAMGAGMQYF. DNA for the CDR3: TGCAGTGCTATGGGAGCGGGTATGCAGTATTTT.

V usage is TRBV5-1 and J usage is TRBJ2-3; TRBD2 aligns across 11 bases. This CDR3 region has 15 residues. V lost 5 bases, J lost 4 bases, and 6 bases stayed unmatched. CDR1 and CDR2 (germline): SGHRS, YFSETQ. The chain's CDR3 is CASSKLAGDADTQYF. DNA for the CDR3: TGCGCCAGCAGTAAACTAGCGGGAGACGCAGATACGCAGTATTTT.

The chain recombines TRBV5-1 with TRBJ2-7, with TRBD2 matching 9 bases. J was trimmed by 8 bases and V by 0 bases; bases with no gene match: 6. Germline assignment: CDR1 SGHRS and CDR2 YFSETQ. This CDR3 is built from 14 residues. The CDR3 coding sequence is TGCGCCAGCAGCTTGGAGGCGGGAGGGCAGAAGCAGTACTTC. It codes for CASSLEAGGQKQYF.

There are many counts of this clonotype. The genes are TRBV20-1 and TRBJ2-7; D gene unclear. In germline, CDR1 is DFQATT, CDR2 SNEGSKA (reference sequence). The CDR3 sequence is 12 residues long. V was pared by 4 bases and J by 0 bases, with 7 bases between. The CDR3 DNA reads TGCAGTGCTACCTCGAACTCCTACGAGCAGTACTTC. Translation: CSATSNSYEQYF.

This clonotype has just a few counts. The CDR3 DNA reads as TGCAGTCCACGGACTAGCGGGAATGGAGATACGCAGTATTTT. Protein product: CSPRTSGNGDTQYF. This rearrangement joins TRBV20-1 to TRBJ2-3; 12 bases are a match to TRBD2. CDR3 size: 14 residues. CDR1 and CDR2 from the germline V gene are DFQATT and SNEGSKA (reference sequence). V dropped 8 bases and J dropped 5; count of bases not matched to a gene: 8.

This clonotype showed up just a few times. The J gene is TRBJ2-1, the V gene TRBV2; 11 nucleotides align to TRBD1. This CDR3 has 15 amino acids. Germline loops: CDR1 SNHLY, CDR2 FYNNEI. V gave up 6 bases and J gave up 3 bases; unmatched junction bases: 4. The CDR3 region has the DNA TGTGCCAGCAGAACCGGGACAGGGGGCTACAATGAGCAGTTCTTC. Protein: CASRTGTGGYNEQFF. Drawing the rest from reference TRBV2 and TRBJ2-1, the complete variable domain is EPEVTQTPSHQVTQMGQEVILRCVPISNHLYFYWYRQILGQKVEFLVSFYNNEISEKSEIFDDQFSVERPDGSNFTLKIRSTKLEDSAMYFCASRTGTGGYNEQFFGPGTRLTVL.

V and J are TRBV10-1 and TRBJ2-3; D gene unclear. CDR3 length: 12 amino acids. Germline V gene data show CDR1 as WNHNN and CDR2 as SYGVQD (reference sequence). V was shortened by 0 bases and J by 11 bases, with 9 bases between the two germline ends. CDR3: CASSESQQRQYF. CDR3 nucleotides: TGCGCCAGCAGTGAGTCTCAGCAGAGGCAGTATTTT.

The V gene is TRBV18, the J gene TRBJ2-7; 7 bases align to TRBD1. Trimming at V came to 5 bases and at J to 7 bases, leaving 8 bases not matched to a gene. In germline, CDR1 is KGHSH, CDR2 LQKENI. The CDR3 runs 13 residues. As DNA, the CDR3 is TGTGCCAGCTCAATTGGGACAGCGAGGGAGCAGTACTTC. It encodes CASSIGTAREQYF.

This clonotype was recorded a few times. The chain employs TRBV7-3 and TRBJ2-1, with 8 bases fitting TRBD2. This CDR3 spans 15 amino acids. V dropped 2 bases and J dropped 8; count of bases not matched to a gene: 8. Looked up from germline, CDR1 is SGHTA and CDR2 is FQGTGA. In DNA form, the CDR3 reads TGTGCCAGCAGCTTAGTAGCGGGAATGGTCGATGAGCAGTTCTTC. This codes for CASSLVAGMVDEQFF.

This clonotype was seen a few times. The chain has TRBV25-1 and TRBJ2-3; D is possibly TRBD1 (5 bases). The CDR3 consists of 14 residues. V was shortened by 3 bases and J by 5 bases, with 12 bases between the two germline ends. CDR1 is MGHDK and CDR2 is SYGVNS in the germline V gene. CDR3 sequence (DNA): TGTGCCAGCAGTGACAGGGTGGTGATAGATACGCAGTATTTT. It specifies CASSDRVVIDTQYF. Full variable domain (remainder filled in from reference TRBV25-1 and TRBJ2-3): EADIYQTPRYLVIGTGKKITLECSQTMGHDKMYWYQQDPGMELHLIHYSYGVNSTEKGDLSSESTVSRIRTEHFPLTLESARPSHTSQYLCASSDRVVIDTQYFGPGTRLTVL.